This passage covers 5 T cell receptor beta chains from one sample sequenced in a study of siplizumab effects on memory and regulatory T cells. The repertoire was sequenced with immunoSEQ multiplex PCR; TCRdb's copy has only in-frame clones and lacks some. The sample contains roughly 97,000 clones, over 85% of which appear only once. What was sequenced was Tregs sorted from blood. The source is a human donor in good health.

The rearrangement links TRBV7-2 to TRBJ1-1; D unclear. Trimming pared 0 bases from V and 5 bases from J, leaving 13 bases between. CDR3 size: 15 residues. The germline V gene has CDR1 SGHTA and CDR2 FQGNSA. CDR3 coding DNA: TGTGCCAGCAGCTTAGCAGACATAAGCAGGACTGAAGCTTTCTTT. Translation gives CASSLADISRTEAFF.

V and J are TRBV7-9 and TRBJ2-6; the D is unclear. Germline-derived CDR1 and CDR2 are SEHNR and FQNEAQ (reference sequence). The CDR3 runs to 17 residues. The ends were cut back, 3 bases at V and 0 bases at J, with 12 bases in the middle. CDR3 nucleotides: TGTGCCAGCAGCTTTGAGCGCAGAATCTCTGGGGCCAACGTCCTGACTTTC. This translates into CASSFERRISGANVLTF.

The rearrangement links TRBV7-9 to TRBJ2-3, with D tentatively TRBD1 (5 bases). The germline V gene has CDR1 SEHNR and CDR2 FQNEAQ (reference sequence). The CDR3 length is 13 residues. Trimming pared 5 bases from V and 0 bases from J, leaving 6 bases between. The CDR3 DNA reads as TGTGCCAGCAGCCCAGGGAGCACAGATACGCAGTATTTT. It translates to CASSPGSTDTQYF.

The J gene is TRBJ1-2, the V gene TRBV6-5, with TRBD1 identical over 8 bases. CDR3 size: 14 residues. V lost 7 bases, J lost 4 bases, and 8 bases stayed unmatched. Germline values: CDR1 MNHEY, CDR2 SVGAGI. The CDR3 DNA is TGTGCCAGCAACCGACAGGGGTTAGGCTATGGCTACACCTTC. It encodes CASNRQGLGYGYTF.

The chain employs TRBV11-3 and TRBJ2-7; maybe TRBD2 (6 bases). The CDR3 is 15 residues long. V was pared by 1 base and J by 3 bases, with 13 bases between. Germline CDR1 is SGHNT and CDR2 is YENEEA. CDR3 DNA: TGTGCCAGCAGCTTAGTACCCGGGACTGGCTACGAGCAGTACTTC. This encodes CASSLVPGTGYEQYF.